This TCR beta chain was profiled in a study of blood T cell repertoires in COVID-19. Original methodology: Nucleated cell number was recorded as an estimate derived from reference gene primer amplification. The assay was immunoSEQ multiplex PCR, and TCRdb's table has in-frame clones only and misses some. D and trimming were read from the DNA, whereas the V and J calls and clone size are those reported in that table. Of about 480,000 clones in the sample, 88% are singletons; the top ten hold less than 2%. Participants were aged roughly 18 to 90 years, lived in 20 to 25 US areas, and enrolled virtually. Symptom resolution, clearance, or two negative PCRs marked the recovered donors of Cohort 3. In germline, CDR1 is WNHNN, CDR2 SYGVQD (reference sequence). V lost 3 bases, J lost 5 bases, and 10 bases lay in between. This CDR3 is 13 amino acids long.

The material sequenced was PBMCs or T cells enriched from blood (not recorded which). The chain uses TRBV10-1 and TRBJ2-5, with a tentative D call TRBD1 (6 bases). This TCR was sampled from a woman aged 35 to 49 who had recovered from COVID-19. The CDR3 coding sequence is TGCGCCAGCAGTGATTCAGGGGAGGAGACCCAGTACTTC. Amino acid sequence: CASSDSGEETQYF.